A single sample gave rise to the 2 T cell receptor beta chains below, sequenced in a study of cytomegalovirus exposure and HLA in healthy donors. The PCR made use of 60 Vbeta and 13 Jbeta primers. Some clones are missing from TCRdb's copy, which holds only in-frame ones; the method was immunoSEQ multiplex PCR. There are more than 200,000 clones in the sample; about 80% occur only once, and roughly a sixth lies in the top ten. The sample taken for sequencing was PBMCs. The origin of the receptors is a man aged 35 to 55 in good health and CMV-seronegative.

The V gene is TRBV19, the J gene TRBJ2-1, with 11 positions matching TRBD2. Looked up from germline, CDR1 is LNHDA and CDR2 is SQIVND (reference sequence). Trimming cost V 8 bases and J 8 bases; bases outside gene matches: 11. This CDR3 is built from 15 residues. The CDR3 region is CASSGLAGGPHEQFF. The CDR3 nucleotides are TGTGCCAGTTCCGGGTTAGCGGGAGGGCCCCATGAGCAGTTCTTC.

This rearrangement joins TRBV13 to TRBJ1-2; maybe TRBD1 (6 bases). Trimming cost V 8 bases and J 5 bases, with 12 bases left between them. Germline lookup yields CDR1 PRHDT and CDR2 FYEKMQ (reference sequence). This CDR3 is 12 amino acids long. In DNA form, the CDR3 reads TGTGCCAGCGGCGACCAGGGGTATGGCTACACCTTC. This sequence encodes CASGDQGYGYTF.